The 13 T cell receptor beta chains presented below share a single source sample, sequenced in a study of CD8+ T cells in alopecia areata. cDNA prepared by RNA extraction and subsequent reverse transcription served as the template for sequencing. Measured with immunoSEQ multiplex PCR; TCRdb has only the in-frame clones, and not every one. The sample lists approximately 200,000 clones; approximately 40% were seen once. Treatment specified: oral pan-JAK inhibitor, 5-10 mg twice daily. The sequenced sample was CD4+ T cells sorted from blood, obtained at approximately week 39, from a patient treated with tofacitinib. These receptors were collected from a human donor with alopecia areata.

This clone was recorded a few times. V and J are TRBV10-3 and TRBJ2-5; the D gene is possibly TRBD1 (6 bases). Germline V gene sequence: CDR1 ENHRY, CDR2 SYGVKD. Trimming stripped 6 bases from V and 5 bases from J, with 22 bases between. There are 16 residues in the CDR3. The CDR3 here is CAIRTAPGPQGETQYF. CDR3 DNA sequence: TGTGCCATCAGAACTGCCCCGGGCCCCCAGGGGGAGACCCAGTACTTC.

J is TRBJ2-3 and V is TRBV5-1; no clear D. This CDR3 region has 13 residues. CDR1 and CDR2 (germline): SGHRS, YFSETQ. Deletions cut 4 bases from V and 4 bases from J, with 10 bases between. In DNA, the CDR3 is TGCGCCAGCAGCCCGGAGCTGCCAGATACGCAGTATTTT. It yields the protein CASSPELPDTQYF.

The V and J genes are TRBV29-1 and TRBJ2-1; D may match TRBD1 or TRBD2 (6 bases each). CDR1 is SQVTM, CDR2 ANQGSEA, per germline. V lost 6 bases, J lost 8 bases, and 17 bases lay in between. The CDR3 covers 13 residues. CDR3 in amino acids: CSVDRPPSDEQFF. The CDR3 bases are TGCAGCGTCGACAGGCCCCCTAGCGATGAGCAGTTCTTC.

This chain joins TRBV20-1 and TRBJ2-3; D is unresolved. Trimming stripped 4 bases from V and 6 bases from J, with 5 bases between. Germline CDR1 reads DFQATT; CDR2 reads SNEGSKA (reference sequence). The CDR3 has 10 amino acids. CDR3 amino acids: CSATLDTQYF. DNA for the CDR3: TGCAGTGCTACTCTCGATACGCAGTATTTT.

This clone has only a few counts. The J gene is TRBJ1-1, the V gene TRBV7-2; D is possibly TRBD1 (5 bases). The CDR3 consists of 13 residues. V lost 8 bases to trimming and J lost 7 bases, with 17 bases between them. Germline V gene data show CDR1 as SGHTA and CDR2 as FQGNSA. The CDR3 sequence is CASGTRAGGEAFF. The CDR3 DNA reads TGTGCCAGCGGAACCCGGGCGGGGGGTGAAGCTTTCTTT. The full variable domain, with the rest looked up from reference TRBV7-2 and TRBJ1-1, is GAGVSQSPSNKVTEKGKDVELRCDPISGHTALYWYRQSLGQGLEFLIYFQGNSAPDKSGLPSDRFSAERTGGSVSTLTIQRTQQEDSAVYLCASGTRAGGEAFFGQGTRLTVV.

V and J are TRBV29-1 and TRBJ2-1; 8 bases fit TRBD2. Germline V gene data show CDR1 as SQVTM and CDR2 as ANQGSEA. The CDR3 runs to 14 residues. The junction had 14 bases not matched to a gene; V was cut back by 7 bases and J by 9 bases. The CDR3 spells CSAQAVLAGFEQFF. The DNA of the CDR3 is TGCAGCGCCCAAGCTGTTCTAGCGGGTTTTGAGCAGTTCTTC.

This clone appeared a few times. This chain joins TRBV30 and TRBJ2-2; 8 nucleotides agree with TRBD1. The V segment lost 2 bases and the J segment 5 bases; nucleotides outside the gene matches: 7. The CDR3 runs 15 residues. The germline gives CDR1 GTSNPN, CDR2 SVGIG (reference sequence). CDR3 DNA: TGTGCCTGGAGTCTTTGGACAGGGCGGACCGGGGAGCTGTTTTTT. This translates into CAWSLWTGRTGELFF.

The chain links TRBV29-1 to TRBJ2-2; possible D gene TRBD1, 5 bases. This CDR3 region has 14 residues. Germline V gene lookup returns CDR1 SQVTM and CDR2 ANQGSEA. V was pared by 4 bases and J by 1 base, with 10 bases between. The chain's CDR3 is CSVVRQRNTGELFF. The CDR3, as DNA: TGCAGCGTTGTACGACAGCGGAACACCGGGGAGCTGTTTTTT.

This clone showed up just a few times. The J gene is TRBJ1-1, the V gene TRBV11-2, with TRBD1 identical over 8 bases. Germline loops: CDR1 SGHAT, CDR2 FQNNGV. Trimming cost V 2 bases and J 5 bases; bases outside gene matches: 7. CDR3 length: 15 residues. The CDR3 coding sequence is TGTGCCAGCAGCTTAAGGACAGGGTTTAGGACTGAAGCTTTCTTT. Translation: CASSLRTGFRTEAFF.

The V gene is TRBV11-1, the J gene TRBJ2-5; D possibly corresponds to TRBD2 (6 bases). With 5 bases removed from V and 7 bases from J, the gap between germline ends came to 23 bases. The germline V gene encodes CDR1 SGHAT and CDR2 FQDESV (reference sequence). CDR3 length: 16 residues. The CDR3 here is CASSPRPVGTGGTQYF. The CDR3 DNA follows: TGTGCCAGCAGCCCACGTCCGGTAGGAACCGGGGGGACCCAGTACTTC.

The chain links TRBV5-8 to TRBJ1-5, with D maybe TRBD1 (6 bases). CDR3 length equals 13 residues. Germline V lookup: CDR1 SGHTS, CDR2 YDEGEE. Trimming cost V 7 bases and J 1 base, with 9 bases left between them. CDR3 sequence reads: CASGGQSNQPQHF. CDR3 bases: TGTGCCAGCGGGGGGCAGAGCAATCAGCCCCAGCATTTT.

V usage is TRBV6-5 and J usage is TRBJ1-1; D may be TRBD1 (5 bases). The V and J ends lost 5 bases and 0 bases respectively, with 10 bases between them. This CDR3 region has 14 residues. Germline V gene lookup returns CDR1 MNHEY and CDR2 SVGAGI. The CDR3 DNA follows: TGTGCCAGCAGTCCAGGGCTATTGAACACTGAAGCTTTCTTT. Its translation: CASSPGLLNTEAFF.

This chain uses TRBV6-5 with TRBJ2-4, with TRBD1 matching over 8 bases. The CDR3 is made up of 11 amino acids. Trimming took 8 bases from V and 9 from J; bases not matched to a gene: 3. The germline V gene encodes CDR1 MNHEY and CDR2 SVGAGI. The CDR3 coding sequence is TGTGCCAGCCAGCAGGGGGCCATTCAGTACTTC. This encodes CASQQGAIQYF.